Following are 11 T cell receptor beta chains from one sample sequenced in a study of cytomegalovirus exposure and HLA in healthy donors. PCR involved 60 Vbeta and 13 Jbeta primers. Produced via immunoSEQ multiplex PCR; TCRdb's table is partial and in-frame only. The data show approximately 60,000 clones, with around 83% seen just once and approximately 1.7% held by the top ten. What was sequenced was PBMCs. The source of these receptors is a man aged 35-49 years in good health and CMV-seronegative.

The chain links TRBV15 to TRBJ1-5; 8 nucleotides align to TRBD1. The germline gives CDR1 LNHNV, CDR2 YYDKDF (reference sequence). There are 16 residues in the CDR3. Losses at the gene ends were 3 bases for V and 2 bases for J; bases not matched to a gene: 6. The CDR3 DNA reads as TGTGCCACCAGCAGTGGACAGGGTGTAGGCAATCAGCCCCAGCATTTT. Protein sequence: CATSSGQGVGNQPQHF.

Written as DNA, the CDR3 is TGTGCCAGCAGACCCAGGGGGTATTTCGACTATGGCTACACCTTC. Translating it yields CASRPRGYFDYGYTF. V gene TRBV6-5 combines with J gene TRBJ1-2; 7 bases map to TRBD1. Per germline, CDR1 MNHEY and CDR2 SVGAGI. This CDR3 region has 15 residues. V lost 6 bases to trimming and J lost 3 bases; unmatched junction nucleotides: 10.

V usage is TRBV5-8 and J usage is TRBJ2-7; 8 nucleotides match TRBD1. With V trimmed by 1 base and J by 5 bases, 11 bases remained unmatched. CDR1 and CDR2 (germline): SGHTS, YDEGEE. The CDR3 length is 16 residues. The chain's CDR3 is CASSLFSGGDLDEQYF. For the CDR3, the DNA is TGTGCCAGCAGCTTGTTCTCAGGGGGCGATCTCGACGAGCAGTACTTC.

The CDR3 is CASSWGTGQETQYF. The CDR3 region has the DNA TGTGCCAGCAGCTGGGGGACAGGACAAGAGACCCAGTACTTC. J is TRBJ2-5 and V is TRBV7-9, with 8 bases lining up with TRBD1. CDR1 and CDR2 (germline): SEHNR, FQNEAQ (reference sequence). The CDR3 runs 14 residues. V lost 4 bases to trimming and J lost 2 bases; unmatched junction nucleotides: 3.

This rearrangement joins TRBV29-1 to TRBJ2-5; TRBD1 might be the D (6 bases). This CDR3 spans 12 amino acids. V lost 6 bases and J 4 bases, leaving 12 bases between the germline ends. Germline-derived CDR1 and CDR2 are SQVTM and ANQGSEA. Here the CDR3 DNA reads TGCAGCGTACAAACAGGGCGAGAGACCCAGTACTTC. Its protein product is CSVQTGRETQYF.

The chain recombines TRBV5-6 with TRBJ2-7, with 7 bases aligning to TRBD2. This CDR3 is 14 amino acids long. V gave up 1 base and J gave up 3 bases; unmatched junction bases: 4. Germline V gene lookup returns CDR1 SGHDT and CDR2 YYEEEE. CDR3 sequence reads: CASSLYGGNYEQYF. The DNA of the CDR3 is TGTGCCAGCAGCTTGTACGGGGGGAACTACGAGCAGTACTTC. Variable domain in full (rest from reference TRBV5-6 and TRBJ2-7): DAGVTQSPTHLIKTRGQQVTLRCSPKSGHDTVSWYQQALGQGPQFIFQYYEEEERQRGNFPDRFSGHQFPNYSSELNVNALLLGDSALYLCASSLYGGNYEQYFGPGTRLTVT.

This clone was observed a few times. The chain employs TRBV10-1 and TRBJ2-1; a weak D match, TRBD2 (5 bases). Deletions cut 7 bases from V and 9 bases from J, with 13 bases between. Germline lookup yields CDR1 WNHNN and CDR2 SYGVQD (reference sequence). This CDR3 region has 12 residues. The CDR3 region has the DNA TGCGCCAGCATGGAGGATCGTGGTGAGCAGTTCTTC. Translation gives CASMEDRGEQFF.

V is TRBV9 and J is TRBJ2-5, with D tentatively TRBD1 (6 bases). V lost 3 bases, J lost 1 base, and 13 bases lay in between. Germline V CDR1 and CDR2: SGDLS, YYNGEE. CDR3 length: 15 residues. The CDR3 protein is CASSALQGSQETQYF. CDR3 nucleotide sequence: TGTGCCAGCAGCGCTTTACAGGGATCCCAAGAGACCCAGTACTTC.

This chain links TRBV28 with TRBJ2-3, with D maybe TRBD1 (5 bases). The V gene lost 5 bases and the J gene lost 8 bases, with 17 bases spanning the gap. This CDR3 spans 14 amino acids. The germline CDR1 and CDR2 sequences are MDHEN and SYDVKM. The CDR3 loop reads CASSTTPWGATQYF. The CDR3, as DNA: TGTGCCAGCAGTACCACCCCATGGGGCGCTACGCAGTATTTT.

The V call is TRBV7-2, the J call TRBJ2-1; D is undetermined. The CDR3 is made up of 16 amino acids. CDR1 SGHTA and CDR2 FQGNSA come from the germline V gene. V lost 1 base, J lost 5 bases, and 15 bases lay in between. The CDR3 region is CASSLGWVVDNNEQFF. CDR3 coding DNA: TGTGCCAGCAGCTTAGGGTGGGTGGTCGACAACAATGAGCAGTTCTTC.

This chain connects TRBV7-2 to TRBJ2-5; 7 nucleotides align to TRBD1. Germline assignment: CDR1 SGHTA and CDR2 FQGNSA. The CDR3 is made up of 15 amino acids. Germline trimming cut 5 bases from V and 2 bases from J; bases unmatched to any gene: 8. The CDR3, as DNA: TGTGCCAGCAGCCCCCGACAGGGAACTCAAGAGACCCAGTACTTC. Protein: CASSPRQGTQETQYF.